The 32 T cell receptor beta chains below all came from one sample that was sequenced in a study of T-cell reconstitution after alpha-beta-depleted transplantation in children. Unique molecular identifiers were incorporated when the TCRbeta library was constructed. MiXCR, run by TCRdb on the PCR reads, gives a single entry per CDR3 protein. The table shows some 220,000 distinct CDR3 sequences, with approximately 10% occurring only once. The specimen comprised PBMCs, sampled before TCRalphabeta/CD19-depleted stem cell transplant. These receptors all stem from a child younger than two with acute myeloid leukemia, due to receive a stem cell transplant.

This clonotype was seen many times. V and J are TRBV20-1 and TRBJ2-1, with 8 bases lining up with TRBD2. The V segment lost 3 bases and the J segment 0 bases; nucleotides outside the gene matches: 4. CDR1 and CDR2 from the germline V gene are DFQATT and SNEGSKA (reference sequence). The CDR3 runs 15 residues. Written as DNA, the CDR3 is TGCAGTGCTAGGCGACTAGCGAGCTCCTACAATGAGCAGTTCTTC. It is translated as CSARRLASSYNEQFF.

This clonotype came up many times. The chain employs TRBV15 and TRBJ1-5, with no clear D. V lost 1 base, J lost 1 base, and 8 bases lay in between. The CDR3 totals 15 residues. Germline V gives CDR1 LNHNV, CDR2 YYDKDF (reference sequence). The CDR3 sequence is CATSRGAGSNQPQHF. In DNA, the CDR3 is TGTGCCACCAGCAGAGGTGCGGGGAGCAATCAGCCCCAGCATTTT.

This clonotype has a count of ten or more. The V gene is TRBV29-1, the J gene TRBJ2-1; 7 nucleotides line up with TRBD1. CDR1 SQVTM and CDR2 ANQGSEA come from the germline V gene. Trimming cost V 7 bases and J 12 bases; bases outside gene matches: 15. The CDR3 extends over 13 amino acids. CDR3 in DNA: TGCAGCGCTCCGGGACAGTCGTCTCTCGGGCAGTTCTTC. Translation: CSAPGQSSLGQFF.

The sample holds many counts of this clonotype. The gene calls are TRBV19 and TRBJ2-7; perhaps TRBD2 as D (5 bases). Germline values: CDR1 LNHDA, CDR2 SQIVND (reference sequence). CDR3 size: 14 residues. V shed 0 bases and J shed 2 bases, with 8 bases lying between them. Here the CDR3 reads CASSIDRGTYEQYF. CDR3 nucleotide sequence: TGTGCCAGTAGTATAGATCGGGGTACCTACGAGCAGTACTTC.

The V and J genes are TRBV13 and TRBJ1-5; D gene unclear. The length of the CDR3 is 14 residues. Germline V lookup: CDR1 PRHDT, CDR2 FYEKMQ (reference sequence). The V end was cut by 4 bases, the J end by 3 bases, with 10 bases between. The CDR3 protein is CASSSGIDNQPQHF. The CDR3 DNA sequence: TGTGCCAGCAGCTCCGGGATAGACAATCAGCCCCAGCATTTT.

This clonotype was seen ten or more times. The chain uses TRBV14 and TRBJ2-2, with D unresolved. Trimming took 5 bases from V and 4 from J, leaving 8 bases between them. CDR3 size: 13 residues. CDR1 and CDR2 from the germline V gene are SGHDN and FVKESK. The CDR3 region is CASSGRITGELFF. The CDR3 DNA reads TGTGCCAGCAGCGGTAGAATCACCGGGGAGCTGTTTTTT.

The sample holds many counts of this clonotype. The gene calls are TRBV20-1 and TRBJ2-4; 10 bases line up with TRBD1. Germline values: CDR1 DFQATT, CDR2 SNEGSKA (reference sequence). The V segment lost 6 bases and the J segment 0 bases; nucleotides outside the gene matches: 20. CDR3 length: 20 amino acids. The CDR3: CSAEESGGTGASLAKNIQYF. CDR3 sequence (DNA): TGCAGTGCAGAAGAGTCGGGAGGGACAGGGGCCTCGCTAGCCAAAAACATTCAGTACTTC.

This clonotype appeared many times. The gene calls are TRBV11-2 and TRBJ2-1; D is possibly TRBD2 (6 bases). Germline V CDR1 and CDR2: SGHAT, FQNNGV. V lost 0 bases to trimming and J lost 9 bases, with 12 bases between them. The CDR3 runs to 14 residues. Here the CDR3 DNA reads TGTGCCAGCAGCTTAGATGGGGGGAGTGGTGAGCAGTTCTTC. It is translated as CASSLDGGSGEQFF.

On this clonotype itself: A much bigger clone sits one base away, suggesting this may be a read error. The chain links TRBV9 to TRBJ2-7; 10 bases are a match to TRBD2. In germline, CDR1 is SGDLS, CDR2 YYNGEE. J lost 3 bases, V lost 4 bases, and 7 bases had no gene match. The CDR3 has 15 amino acids. The CDR3 bases are TGTGCCAGCAGCTTCCTAGCGGGAGCCGGCTACGAGCAGTACTTC. Amino acid sequence: CASSFLAGAGYEQYF.

At least ten counts were recorded for this clonotype. The chain links TRBV20-1 to TRBJ2-2; D unclear. This CDR3 region has 14 residues. The V end lost 6 bases, the J end lost 0 bases, and 11 bases lay between the germline ends. CDR1 is DFQATT, CDR2 SNEGSKA, per germline (reference sequence). The chain's CDR3 is CSASRPPNTGELFF. For the CDR3, the DNA is TGCAGTGCGAGCAGACCACCGAACACCGGGGAGCTGTTTTTT.

This clonotype has at least ten counts. The V gene is TRBV4-3, the J gene TRBJ2-3; 8 bases map to TRBD2. CDR1 and CDR2 from the germline V gene are LGHNA and YSLEER. V gave up 0 bases and J gave up 4 bases; unmatched junction bases: 15. CDR3 length: 19 amino acids. CDR3 bases: TGCGCCAGCAGCCAAGATGCCCATCGGGGGGGAGTTTGGGCAGATACGCAGTATTTT. Protein: CASSQDAHRGGVWADTQYF.

This clonotype appeared many times. CDR3 protein: CATRGADRAKNIQYF. CDR3 in DNA: TGTGCCACCAGGGGTGCTGACAGGGCCAAAAACATTCAGTACTTC. The chain employs TRBV15 and TRBJ2-4; D might be TRBD1 (6 bases). Per the germline V gene, CDR1 is LNHNV and CDR2 is YYDKDF (reference sequence). Trimming pared 6 bases from V and 1 base from J, leaving 13 bases between. The CDR3 extends over 15 amino acids.

The V and J genes are TRBV5-4 and TRBJ1-2; 7 bases agree with TRBD1. J gave up 4 bases and V 5 bases, and 11 bases lay outside the gene matches. In germline, CDR1 is SGHNT, CDR2 YYREEE (reference sequence). The CDR3 runs 15 residues. CDR3 sequence reads: CASSRGPGGTYGYTF. The DNA of the CDR3 is TGTGCCAGCAGTCGGGGGCCAGGGGGAACCTATGGCTACACCTTC.

In its sample, this clonotype was seen many times. The rearrangement joins TRBV29-1 to TRBJ1-1; D is possibly TRBD1 (6 bases). Germline loops: CDR1 SQVTM, CDR2 ANQGSEA. The CDR3 consists of 13 residues. V lost 6 bases and J lost 0, with 11 bases in between. Written as DNA, the CDR3 is TGCAGCGTAAGGGGGACCATGAACACTGAAGCTTTCTTT. This gives the protein CSVRGTMNTEAFF.

The chain carries TRBV12-3 or TRBV12-4 and TRBJ1-6; maybe TRBD1 (5 bases). Trimming cost V 8 bases and J 10 bases, with 12 bases left between them. This CDR3 has 12 residues. The CDR3 is CASGSPGSPLHF. Written as DNA, the CDR3 is TGTGCCAGCGGTTCCCCAGGGTCACCCCTCCACTTT.

There are many counts of this clonotype. The V and J genes are TRBV24-1 and TRBJ2-5, with 14 nucleotides matching TRBD2. The germline V gene encodes CDR1 KGHDR and CDR2 SFDVKD. This CDR3 is 17 amino acids long. Unmatched junction bases numbered 8, after V lost 6 bases and J lost 3 bases. The CDR3 sequence is CATSPGLAGAWKETQYF. The CDR3 nucleotides are TGTGCCACCAGTCCGGGACTAGCGGGAGCGTGGAAAGAGACCCAGTACTTC.

This clonotype was detected many times. V is TRBV7-2 and J is TRBJ1-2; weak D call: TRBD1 (6 bases). Germline CDR1 is SGHTA and CDR2 is FQGNSA. This CDR3 is built from 14 residues. The V end lost 3 bases, the J end lost 3 bases, and 11 bases lay between the germline ends. CDR3 amino acids: CASSFAGDDYGYTF. The CDR3, as DNA: TGTGCCAGCAGCTTTGCAGGGGATGACTATGGCTACACCTTC. Full variable domain (rest looked up from reference TRBV7-2 and TRBJ1-2): GAGVSQSPSNKVTEKGKDVELRCDPISGHTALYWYRQSLGQGLEFLIYFQGNSAPDKSGLPSDRFSAERTGGSVSTLTIQRTQQEDSAVYLCASSFAGDDYGYTFGSGTRLTVV.

This clonotype was detected many times. CDR3 amino acids: CSAKGSLTDTQYF. CDR3 nucleotides: TGCAGTGCTAAGGGATCCCTCACAGATACGCAGTATTTT. This chain joins TRBV20-1 and TRBJ2-3; D ambiguous. Germline V gene sequence: CDR1 DFQATT, CDR2 SNEGSKA (reference sequence). The V end lost 4 bases, the J end lost 2 bases, and 10 bases lay between the germline ends. The CDR3 extends over 13 amino acids.

This clonotype was recorded many times. This chain connects TRBV20-1 to TRBJ1-6, with 11 bases fitting TRBD1. With 1 base clipped from V and 10 bases from J, the junction kept 3 bases outside the gene matches. The CDR3 is 14 amino acids. CDR1 and CDR2 (germline): DFQATT, SNEGSKA (reference sequence). The DNA of the CDR3 is TGCAGTGCTAGAGGGACAGGGGGCGGATCACCCCTCCACTTT. Amino acid sequence: CSARGTGGGSPLHF.

This clonotype was seen ten or more times. The rearrangement joins TRBV9 to TRBJ2-6; TRBD2 might be the D (5 bases). V was trimmed by 4 bases and J by 0 bases, leaving 17 bases between them. The CDR3 has 18 amino acids. The V gene's germline CDR1 is SGDLS and CDR2 YYNGEE. Here the CDR3 reads CASSPSGGVPSGANVLTF. DNA for the CDR3: TGTGCCAGCAGCCCCTCAGGAGGAGTCCCCTCTGGGGCCAACGTCCTGACTTTC.

Notes on this clonotype: Since a much larger clone is just one base distant, this may be a read error. This chain connects TRBV3-1 to TRBJ1-1; unclear D gene. The CDR3 covers 13 residues. The V gene's germline CDR1 is LGHDT and CDR2 YNNKEL (reference sequence). The chain's CDR3 is CASSREGNTEVFF. CDR3 DNA: TGTGCCAGCAGCCGAGAGGGTAACACTGAAGTTTTCTTT.

This clonotype was recorded at least ten times. The genes are TRBV6-2 or TRBV6-3 and TRBJ1-1; tentative D call: TRBD1 (6 bases). Germline V gives CDR1 MNHEY, CDR2 SVGEGT. Trimming stripped 4 bases from V and 3 bases from J, with 15 bases between. CDR3 size: 15 residues. CDR3: CASSFLTGRYTEAFF. CDR3 in DNA: TGTGCCAGCAGTTTCCTAACAGGGAGGTACACTGAAGCTTTCTTT.

About this clonotype itself: The junction shows a germline mismatch at one end, possibly a read error. J is TRBJ2-1 and V is TRBV20-1; 10 nucleotides agree with TRBD2. The CDR3 sequence is 17 residues long. Germline assignment: CDR1 DFQATT and CDR2 SNEGSKA (reference sequence). DNA for the CDR3: TGCTGTGCTAGCGGGGGTCTAGCGGGAACTCACTACAATGAGCAGTTCTTC. Its translation: CCASGGLAGTHYNEQFF.

This clonotype was detected ten times or more. The V call is TRBV7-6, the J call TRBJ2-1, with TRBD2 identical over 12 bases. The CDR3 contains 19 residues. V lost 5 bases, J lost 2 bases, and 13 bases stayed unmatched. Per germline, CDR1 SGHVS and CDR2 FNYEAQ. The CDR3 loop reads CASSTRLAGAKKTYNEQFF. The DNA for the CDR3 is TGTGCCAGCAGCACCCGACTAGCGGGAGCAAAGAAGACCTACAATGAGCAGTTCTTC.

J is TRBJ1-5 and V is TRBV12-3 or TRBV12-4, with TRBD1 identical over 9 bases. The CDR3 runs 14 residues. V was pared by 1 base and J by 6 bases, with 1 base of the junction left unmatched. The CDR3 sequence is CASSLGTGAQPQHF. Written as DNA, the CDR3 is TGTGCCAGCAGTTTAGGGACAGGGGCTCAGCCCCAGCATTTT.

This clonotype appeared a few times. The J gene is TRBJ2-1, the V gene TRBV9; no definite D call. CDR3 length: 13 amino acids. V was clipped by 4 bases and J by 8 bases, with 13 bases between them. The germline gives CDR1 SGDLS, CDR2 YYNGEE. This chain's CDR3 is CASSSSLEDEQFF. In DNA, the CDR3 is TGTGCCAGCAGCTCCAGCCTCGAGGATGAGCAGTTCTTC. The variable domain in full, completed from reference TRBV9 and TRBJ2-1, reads DSGVTQTPKHLITATGQRVTLRCSPRSGDLSVYWYQQSLDQGLQFLIQYYNGEERAKGNILERFSAQQFPDLHSELNLSSLELGDSALYFCASSSSLEDEQFFGPGTRLTVL.

This clonotype was observed a few times. The chain joins TRBV30 to TRBJ2-7; 8 bases are a match to TRBD1. V dropped 5 bases and J dropped 3; count of bases not matched to a gene: 3. The germline CDR1 and CDR2 sequences are GTSNPN and SVGIG (reference sequence). CDR3 length: 12 residues. The DNA of the CDR3 is TGTGCCTGGGGACAGGGCCTCTACGAGCAGTACTTC. This translates into CAWGQGLYEQYF.

This clonotype was seen ten or more times. The V and J genes are TRBV12-3 or TRBV12-4 and TRBJ1-2; D perhaps matches TRBD1 (5 bases). V lost 5 bases, J lost 4 bases, and 8 bases lay in between. The CDR3 has 12 residues. The CDR3 loop is CASSRQSYGYTF. The CDR3 DNA follows: TGTGCCAGCAGTCGACAGAGCTATGGCTACACCTTC.

This clonotype was found many times. The chain recombines TRBV7-9 with TRBJ2-2; unclear D gene. The CDR3 covers 14 residues. V lost 5 bases and J 3 bases, leaving 10 bases between the germline ends. Looked up from germline, CDR1 is SEHNR and CDR2 is FQNEAQ (reference sequence). The CDR3 loop reads CASSLGFYTGELFF. CDR3 DNA sequence: TGTGCCAGCAGCCTCGGATTCTACACCGGGGAGCTGTTTTTT.

The V and J genes are TRBV20-1 and TRBJ2-7; D gene unclear. Germline CDR1 DFQATT, CDR2 SNEGSKA (reference sequence). Between the trimmed V and J ends, which lost 6 bases and 6 bases, there was a span of 12 bases. The CDR3 sequence is 11 residues long. The DNA of the CDR3 is TGCAGTGCCATCCTAGGTGGCGAGCAGTACTTC. It yields the protein CSAILGGEQYF.

There are many counts of this clonotype. The CDR3, as DNA: TGTGCCACCGCACCGGGTCTTTATAGCAATCAGCCCCAGCATTTT. It yields the protein CATAPGLYSNQPQHF. The chain recombines TRBV15 with TRBJ1-5; D unclear. The germline V gene has CDR1 LNHNV and CDR2 YYDKDF (reference sequence). Trimming cost V 8 bases and J 0 bases, with 14 bases left between them. This CDR3 has 15 amino acids.

This clonotype was counted ten times or more. The chain is built from TRBV7-8 and TRBJ2-7, with D possibly TRBD2 on 5 matching bases. V was clipped by 0 bases and J by 3 bases, with 9 bases between them. Germline V CDR1 and CDR2: SGHVS, FQNEAQ. The length of the CDR3 is 14 residues. This chain's CDR3 is CASSLAERGYEQYF. The CDR3 DNA sequence: TGTGCCAGCAGCTTAGCGGAACGGGGCTACGAGCAGTACTTC.